Listed here is a single T cell receptor beta chain. This CDR3 spans 13 amino acids. The V gene lost 6 bases and the J gene lost 5 bases, with 11 bases spanning the gap. The sample belongs to a study of blood T cell repertoires in COVID-19. The authors' processing: Counts of nucleated cells, estimated from reference gene primer amplification, were obtained. Sequencing was performed with immunoSEQ multiplex PCR; in TCRdb, only in-frame clones are kept and a portion is missing. V and J calls plus clone size are reproduced from that table; the DNA served to infer D and trimming. The sample yields roughly 250,000 clones, 85% to 95% seen once.

Specimen: PBMCs or T cells enriched from blood (not recorded which). The chain carries TRBV12-3 or TRBV12-4 and TRBJ1-3, with D perhaps TRBD1 (5 bases). This TCR was sampled from a woman aged 18 to 35 who had recovered from COVID-19. DNA for the CDR3: TGTGCCAGCAGCGGGGACTTCCGAAACACCATATATTTT. Translated: CASSGDFRNTIYF.